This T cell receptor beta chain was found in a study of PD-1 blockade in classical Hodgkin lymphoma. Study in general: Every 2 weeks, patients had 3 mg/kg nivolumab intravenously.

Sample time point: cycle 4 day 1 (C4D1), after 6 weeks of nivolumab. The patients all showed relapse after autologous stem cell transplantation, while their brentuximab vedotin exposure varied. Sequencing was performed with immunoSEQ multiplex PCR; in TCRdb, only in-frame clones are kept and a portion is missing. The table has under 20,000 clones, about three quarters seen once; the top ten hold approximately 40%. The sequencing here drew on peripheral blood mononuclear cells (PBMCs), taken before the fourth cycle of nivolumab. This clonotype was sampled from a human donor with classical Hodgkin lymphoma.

The CDR3 DNA is TGCGCCAGCAGCTTGGCATCAGGGGGAGGGATTGAAAAACTGTTTTTT. Its protein product is CASSLASGGGIEKLFF. The chain joins TRBV5-1 to TRBJ1-4, with 7 nucleotides matching TRBD1. This CDR3 contains 16 residues. The ends lost 0 bases at V and 7 bases at J; junction bases unmatched: 9. Germline V gives CDR1 SGHRS, CDR2 YFSETQ.